This TCR beta chain came from a study of T cells after yellow fever vaccination. Study details: Any fraction with a low cell number was prepared using SMART-Seq v4 Ultra Low Input.

A universal primer site and UMIs were added as TCR cDNA was made by 5'RACE template switching. TCRdb reprocessed the 5' RACE reads via MiXCR and lists one record per CDR3 protein. The sample lists around 4,600 distinct CDR3 sequences; more than 3.5% were seen once. General study results and limits: Weaker overall was a secondary response that nonetheless peaked faster, on day 5 versus 15.

This clonotype was seen ten or more times. The sample consisted of PBMCs, either bulk or a sorted T-cell subset (CD4+, CD8+, memory, or dextramer-sorted; not recorded which), taken 15 days after the yellow fever booster vaccination. The TCR originated in a man aged 30 to 45 who received the YFV17D yellow fever vaccine.

CDR3 region: CASSFRETQYF. In DNA form, the CDR3 reads TGTGCCAGCAGCTTCCGGGAGACCCAGTACTTC. V and J are TRBV11-2 and TRBJ2-5; D uncertain. CDR1 is SGHAT and CDR2 is FQNNGV in the germline V gene. This CDR3 has 11 amino acids. Trimming pared 3 bases from V and 5 bases from J, leaving 4 bases between.